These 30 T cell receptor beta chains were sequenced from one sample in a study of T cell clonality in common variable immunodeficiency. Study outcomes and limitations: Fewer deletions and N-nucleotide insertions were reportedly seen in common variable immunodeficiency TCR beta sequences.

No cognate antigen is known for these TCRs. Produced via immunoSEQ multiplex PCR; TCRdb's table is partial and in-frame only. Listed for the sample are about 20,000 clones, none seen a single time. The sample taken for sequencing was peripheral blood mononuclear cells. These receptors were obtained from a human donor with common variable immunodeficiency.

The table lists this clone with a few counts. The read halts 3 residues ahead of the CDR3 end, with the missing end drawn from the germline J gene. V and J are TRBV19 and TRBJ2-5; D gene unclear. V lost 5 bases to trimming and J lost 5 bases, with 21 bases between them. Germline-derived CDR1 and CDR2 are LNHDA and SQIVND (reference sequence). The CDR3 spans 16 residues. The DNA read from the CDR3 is TGTGCCAGTAGTGCCCGCACTACGGAGAGCCGGGAGACC. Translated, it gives CASSARTTESRET. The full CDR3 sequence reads CASSARTTESRETQYF.

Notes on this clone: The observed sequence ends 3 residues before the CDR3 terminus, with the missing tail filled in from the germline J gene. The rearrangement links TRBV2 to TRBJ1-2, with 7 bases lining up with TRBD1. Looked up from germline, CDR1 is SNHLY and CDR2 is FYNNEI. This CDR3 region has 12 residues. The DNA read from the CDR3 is TGTGCCAGCAGGCAAACAGGGGAGGGC. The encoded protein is CASRQTGEG. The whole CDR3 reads CASRQTGEGYTF.

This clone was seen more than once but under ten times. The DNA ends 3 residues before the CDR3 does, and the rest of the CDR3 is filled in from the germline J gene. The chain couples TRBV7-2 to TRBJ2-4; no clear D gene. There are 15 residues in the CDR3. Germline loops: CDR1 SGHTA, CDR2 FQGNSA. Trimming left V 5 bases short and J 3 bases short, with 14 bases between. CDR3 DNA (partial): TGTGCCAGCAGCACCATCCTGTCCGGCAAAAACATT. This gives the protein CASSTILSGKNI. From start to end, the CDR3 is CASSTILSGKNIQYF.

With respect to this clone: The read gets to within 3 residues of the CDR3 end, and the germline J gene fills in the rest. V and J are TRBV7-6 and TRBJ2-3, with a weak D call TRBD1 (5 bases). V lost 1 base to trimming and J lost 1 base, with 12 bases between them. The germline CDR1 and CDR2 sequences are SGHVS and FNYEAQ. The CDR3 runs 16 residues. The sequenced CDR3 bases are TGTGCCAGCAGCTTAGTCCCCCTAGGGGGCACAGATACG. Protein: CASSLVPLGGTDT. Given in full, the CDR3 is CASSLVPLGGTDTQYF.

The CDR3 bases that were read are TGCAGCGTTGCGGAGGGACAGGCCTACGAG. This sequence encodes CSVAEGQAYE. The CDR3, in full, reads CSVAEGQAYEQYF. This sequence joins TRBV29-1 and TRBJ2-7; 8 nucleotides line up with TRBD1. The read stops 3 residues short of the end of the CDR3; the missing end is completed from the germline J gene. With 4 bases clipped from V and 2 bases from J, the junction kept 4 bases outside the gene matches. Germline loops: CDR1 SQVTM, CDR2 ANQGSEA. The CDR3 is 13 residues long.

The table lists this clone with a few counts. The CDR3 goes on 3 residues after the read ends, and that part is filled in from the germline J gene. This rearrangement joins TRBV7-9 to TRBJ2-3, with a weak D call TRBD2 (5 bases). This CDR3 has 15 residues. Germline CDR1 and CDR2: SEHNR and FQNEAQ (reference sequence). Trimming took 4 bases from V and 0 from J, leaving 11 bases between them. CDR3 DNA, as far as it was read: TGTGCCAGCAGCTCGACTGGACTTAGCACAGATACG. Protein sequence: CASSSTGLSTDT. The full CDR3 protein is CASSSTGLSTDTQYF.

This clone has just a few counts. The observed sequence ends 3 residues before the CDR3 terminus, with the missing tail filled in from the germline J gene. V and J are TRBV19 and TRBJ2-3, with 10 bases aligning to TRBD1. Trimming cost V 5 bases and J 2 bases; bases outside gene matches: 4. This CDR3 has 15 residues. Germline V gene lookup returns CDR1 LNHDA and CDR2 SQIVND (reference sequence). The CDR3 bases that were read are TGTGCCAGTAGTTGGGGACAGGGGCTCACAGATACG. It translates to CASSWGQGLTDT. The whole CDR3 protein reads CASSWGQGLTDTQYF.

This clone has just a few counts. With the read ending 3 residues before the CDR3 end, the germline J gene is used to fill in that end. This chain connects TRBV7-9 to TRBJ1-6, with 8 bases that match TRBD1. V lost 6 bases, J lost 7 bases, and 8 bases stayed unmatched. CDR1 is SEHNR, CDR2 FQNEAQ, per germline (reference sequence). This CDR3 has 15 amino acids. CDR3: CASRPDRGLNSPLHF. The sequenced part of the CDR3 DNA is TGTGCCAGCAGACCTGACAGGGGCCTCAATTCACCC.

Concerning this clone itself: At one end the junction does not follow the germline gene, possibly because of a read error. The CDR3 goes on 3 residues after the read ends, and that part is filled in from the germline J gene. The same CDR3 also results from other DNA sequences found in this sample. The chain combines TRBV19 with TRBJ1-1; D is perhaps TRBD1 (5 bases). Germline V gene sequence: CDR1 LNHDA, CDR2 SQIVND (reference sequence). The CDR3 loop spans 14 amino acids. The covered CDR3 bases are TGTGCTAGTAGTGTCGACAGTCGTAGCACTGAG. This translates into CASSVDSRSTE. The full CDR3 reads CASSVDSRSTEAFF. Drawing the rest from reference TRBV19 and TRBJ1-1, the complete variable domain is DGGITQSPKYLFRKEGQNVTLSCEQNLNHDAMYWYRQDPGQGLRLIYYSQIVNDFQKGDIAEGYSVSREKKESFPLTVTSAQKNPTAFYLCASSVDSRSTEAFFGQGTRLTVV.

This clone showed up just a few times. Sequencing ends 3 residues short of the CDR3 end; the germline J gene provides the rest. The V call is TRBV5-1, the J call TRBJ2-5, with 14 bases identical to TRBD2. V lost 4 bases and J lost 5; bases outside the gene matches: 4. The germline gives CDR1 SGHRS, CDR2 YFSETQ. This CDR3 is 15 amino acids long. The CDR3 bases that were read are TGCGCCAGCAGCCCGGGACTAGCGGGAGTTGAGACC. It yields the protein CASSPGLAGVET. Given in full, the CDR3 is CASSPGLAGVETQYF.

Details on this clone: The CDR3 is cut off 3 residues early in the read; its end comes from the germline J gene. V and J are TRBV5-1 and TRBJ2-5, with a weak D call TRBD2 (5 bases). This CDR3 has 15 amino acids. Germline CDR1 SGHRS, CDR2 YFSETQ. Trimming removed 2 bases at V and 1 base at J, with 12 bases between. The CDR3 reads CASSFVLAGQETQYF. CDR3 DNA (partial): TGCGCCAGCAGCTTCGTCTTGGCGGGCCAAGAGACC.

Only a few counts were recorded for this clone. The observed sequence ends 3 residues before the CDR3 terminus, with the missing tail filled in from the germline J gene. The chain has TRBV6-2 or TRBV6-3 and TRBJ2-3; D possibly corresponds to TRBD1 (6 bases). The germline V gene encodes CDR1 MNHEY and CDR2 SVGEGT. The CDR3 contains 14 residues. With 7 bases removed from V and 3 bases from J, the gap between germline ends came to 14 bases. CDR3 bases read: TGTGCCAGCACCCCCCGGACAGAAACAGATACG. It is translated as CASTPRTETDT. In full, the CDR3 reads CASTPRTETDTQYF.

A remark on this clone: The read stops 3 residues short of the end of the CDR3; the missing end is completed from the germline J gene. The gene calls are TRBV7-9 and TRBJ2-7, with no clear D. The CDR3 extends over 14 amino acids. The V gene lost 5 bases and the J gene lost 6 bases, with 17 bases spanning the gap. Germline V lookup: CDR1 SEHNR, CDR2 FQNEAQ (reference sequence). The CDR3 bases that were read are TGTGCCAGCAGCGTAAATGCAGCGTCATCCGAG. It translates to CASSVNAASSE. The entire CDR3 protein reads CASSVNAASSEQYF.

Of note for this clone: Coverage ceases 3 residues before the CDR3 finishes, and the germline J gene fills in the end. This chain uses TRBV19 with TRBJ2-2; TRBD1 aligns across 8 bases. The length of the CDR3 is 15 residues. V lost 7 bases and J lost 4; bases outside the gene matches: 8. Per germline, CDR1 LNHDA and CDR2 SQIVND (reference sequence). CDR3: CASTNGGQGTGELFF. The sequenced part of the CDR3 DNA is TGTGCCAGTACTAACGGCGGACAGGGCACCGGGGAG.

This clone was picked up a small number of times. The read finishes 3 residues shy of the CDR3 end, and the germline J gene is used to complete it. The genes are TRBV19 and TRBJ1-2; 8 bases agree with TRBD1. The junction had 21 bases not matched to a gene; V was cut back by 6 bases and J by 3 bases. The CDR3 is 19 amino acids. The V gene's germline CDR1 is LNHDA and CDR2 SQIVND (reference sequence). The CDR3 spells CASSGSGGNRGQEDYGYTF. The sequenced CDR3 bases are TGTGCCAGTAGCGGGAGTGGGGGGAACAGGGGACAGGAGGACTATGGC.

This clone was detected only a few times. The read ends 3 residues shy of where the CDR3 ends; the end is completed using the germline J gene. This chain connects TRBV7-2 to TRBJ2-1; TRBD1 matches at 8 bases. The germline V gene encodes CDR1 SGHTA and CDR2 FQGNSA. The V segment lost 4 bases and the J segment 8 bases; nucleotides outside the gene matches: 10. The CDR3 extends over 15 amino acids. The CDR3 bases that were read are TGTGCCAGCAGCTCAGCACGGACAGGGTGGGATGAG. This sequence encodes CASSSARTGWDE. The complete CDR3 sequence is CASSSARTGWDEQFF.

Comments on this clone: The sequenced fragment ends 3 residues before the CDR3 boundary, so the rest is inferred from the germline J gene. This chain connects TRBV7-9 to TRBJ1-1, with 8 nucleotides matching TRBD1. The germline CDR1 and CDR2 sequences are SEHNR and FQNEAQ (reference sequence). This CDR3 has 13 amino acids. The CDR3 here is CASSTGGGQGAFF. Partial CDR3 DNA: TGTGCCAGCAGCACCGGAGGTGGACAGGGA.

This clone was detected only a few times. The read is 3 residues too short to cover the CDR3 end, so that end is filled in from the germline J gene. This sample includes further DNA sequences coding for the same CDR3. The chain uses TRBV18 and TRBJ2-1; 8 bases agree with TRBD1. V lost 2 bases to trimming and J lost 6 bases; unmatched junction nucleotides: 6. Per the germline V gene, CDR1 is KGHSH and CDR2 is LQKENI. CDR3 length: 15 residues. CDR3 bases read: TGTGCCAGCTCACCAGCGCCGACAGGGGTCAATGAG. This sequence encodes CASSPAPTGVNE. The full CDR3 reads CASSPAPTGVNEQFF.

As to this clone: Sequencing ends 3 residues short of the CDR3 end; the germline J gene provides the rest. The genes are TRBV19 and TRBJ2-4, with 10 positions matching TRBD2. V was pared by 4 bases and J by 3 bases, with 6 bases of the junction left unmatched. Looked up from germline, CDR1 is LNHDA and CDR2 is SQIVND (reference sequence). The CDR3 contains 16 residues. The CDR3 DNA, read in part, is TGTGCCAGTAGTACTGGACTAGCGGACCACAAAAACATT. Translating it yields CASSTGLADHKNI. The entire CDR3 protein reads CASSTGLADHKNIQYF.

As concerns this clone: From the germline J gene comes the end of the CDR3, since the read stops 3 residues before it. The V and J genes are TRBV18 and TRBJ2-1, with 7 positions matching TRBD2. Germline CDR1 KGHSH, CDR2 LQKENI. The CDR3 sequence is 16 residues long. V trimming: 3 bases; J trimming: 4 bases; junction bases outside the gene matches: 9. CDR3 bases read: TGTGCCAGCTCACCCGCAGGCGGGGGTGTATACAATGAG. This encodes CASSPAGGGVYNE. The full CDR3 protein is CASSPAGGGVYNEQFF.

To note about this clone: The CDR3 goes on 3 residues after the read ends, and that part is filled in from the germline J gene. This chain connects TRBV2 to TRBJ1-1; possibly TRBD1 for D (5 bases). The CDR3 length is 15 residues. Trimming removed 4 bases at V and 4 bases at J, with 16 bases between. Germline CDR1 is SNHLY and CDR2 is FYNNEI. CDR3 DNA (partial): TGTGCCAGCAGTGGGCAACAGGTCTCTGTCACTGAA. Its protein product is CASSGQQVSVTE. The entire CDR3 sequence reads CASSGQQVSVTEAFF.

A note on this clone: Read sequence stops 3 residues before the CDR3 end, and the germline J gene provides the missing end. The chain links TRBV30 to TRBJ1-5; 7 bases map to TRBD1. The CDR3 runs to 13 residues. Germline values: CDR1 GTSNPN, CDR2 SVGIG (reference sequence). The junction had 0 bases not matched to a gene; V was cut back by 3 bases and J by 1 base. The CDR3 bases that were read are TGTGCCTGGAGGGGACAGAGCAATCAGCCC. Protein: CAWRGQSNQP. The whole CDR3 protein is CAWRGQSNQPQHF. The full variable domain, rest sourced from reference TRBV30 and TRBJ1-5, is SQTIHQWPATLVQPVGSPLSLECTVEGTSNPNLYWYRQAAGRGLQLLFYSVGIGQISSEVPQNLSASRPQDRQFILSSKKLLLSDSGFYLCAWRGQSNQPQHFGDGTRLSIL.

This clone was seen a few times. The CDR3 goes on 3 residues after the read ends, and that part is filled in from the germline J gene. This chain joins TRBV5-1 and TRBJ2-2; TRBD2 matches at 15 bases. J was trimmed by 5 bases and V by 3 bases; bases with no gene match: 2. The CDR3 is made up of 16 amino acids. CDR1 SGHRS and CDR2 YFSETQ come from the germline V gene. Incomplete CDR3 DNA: TGCGCCAGCAGCTCAGGACTAGCGGGGGGGACCGGGGAG. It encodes CASSSGLAGGTGE. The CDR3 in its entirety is CASSSGLAGGTGELFF.

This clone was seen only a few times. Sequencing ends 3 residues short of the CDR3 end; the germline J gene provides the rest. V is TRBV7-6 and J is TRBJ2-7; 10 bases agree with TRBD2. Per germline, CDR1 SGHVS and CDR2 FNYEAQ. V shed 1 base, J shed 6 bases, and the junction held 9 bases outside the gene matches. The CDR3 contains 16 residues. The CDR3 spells CASSLGASGSESEQYF. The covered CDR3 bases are TGTGCCAGCAGCTTAGGAGCTAGCGGGAGCGAGAGCGAG. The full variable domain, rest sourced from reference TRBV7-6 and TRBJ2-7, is GAGVSQSPRYKVTKRGQDVALRCDPISGHVSLYWYRQALGQGPEFLTYFNYEAQQDKSGLPNDRFSAERPEGSISTLTIQRTEQRDSAMYRCASSLGASGSESEQYFGPGTRLTVT.

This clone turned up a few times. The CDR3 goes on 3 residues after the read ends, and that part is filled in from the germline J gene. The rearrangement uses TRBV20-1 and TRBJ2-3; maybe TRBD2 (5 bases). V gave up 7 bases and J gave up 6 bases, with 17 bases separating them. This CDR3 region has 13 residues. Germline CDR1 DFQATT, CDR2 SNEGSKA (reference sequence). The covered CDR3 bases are TGCAGTGGGCGGTGGCGGGTTGATGATACG. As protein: CSGRWRVDDT. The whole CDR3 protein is CSGRWRVDDTQYF.

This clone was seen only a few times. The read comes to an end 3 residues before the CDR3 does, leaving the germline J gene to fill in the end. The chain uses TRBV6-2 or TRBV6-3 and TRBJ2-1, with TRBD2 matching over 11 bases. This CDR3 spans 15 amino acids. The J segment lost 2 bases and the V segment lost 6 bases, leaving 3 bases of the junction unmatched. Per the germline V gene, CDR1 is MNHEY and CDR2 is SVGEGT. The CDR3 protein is CASSKGLAAYNEQFF. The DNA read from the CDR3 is TGTGCCAGCAGCAAGGGACTAGCGGCCTACAATGAG.

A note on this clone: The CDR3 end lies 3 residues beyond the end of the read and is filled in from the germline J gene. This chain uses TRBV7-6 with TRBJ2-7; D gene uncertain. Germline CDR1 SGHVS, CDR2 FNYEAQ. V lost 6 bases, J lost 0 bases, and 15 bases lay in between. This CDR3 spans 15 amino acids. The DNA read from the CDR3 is TGTGCCAGCAGTCCGATGGCGGCTACCTCCTACGAG. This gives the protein CASSPMAATSYE. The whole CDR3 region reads CASSPMAATSYEQYF.

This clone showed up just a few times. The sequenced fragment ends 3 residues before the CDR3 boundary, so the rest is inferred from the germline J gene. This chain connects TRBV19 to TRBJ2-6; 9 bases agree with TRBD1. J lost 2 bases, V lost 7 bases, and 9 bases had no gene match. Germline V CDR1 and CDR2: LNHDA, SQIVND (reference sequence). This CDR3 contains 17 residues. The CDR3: CASMRGTGRPGANVLTF. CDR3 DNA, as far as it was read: TGTGCCAGTATGAGGGGGACAGGGAGACCTGGGGCCAACGTC. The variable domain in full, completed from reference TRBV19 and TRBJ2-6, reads DGGITQSPKYLFRKEGQNVTLSCEQNLNHDAMYWYRQDPGQGLRLIYYSQIVNDFQKGDIAEGYSVSREKKESFPLTVTSAQKNPTAFYLCASMRGTGRPGANVLTFGAGSRLTVL.

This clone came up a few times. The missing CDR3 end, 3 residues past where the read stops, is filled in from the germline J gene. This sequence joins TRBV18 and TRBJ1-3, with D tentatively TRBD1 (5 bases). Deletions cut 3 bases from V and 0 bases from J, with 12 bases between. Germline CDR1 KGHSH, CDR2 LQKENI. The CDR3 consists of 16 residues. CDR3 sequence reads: CASSPIPDNSGNTIYF. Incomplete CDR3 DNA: TGTGCCAGCTCACCTATTCCGGACAACTCTGGAAACACC.

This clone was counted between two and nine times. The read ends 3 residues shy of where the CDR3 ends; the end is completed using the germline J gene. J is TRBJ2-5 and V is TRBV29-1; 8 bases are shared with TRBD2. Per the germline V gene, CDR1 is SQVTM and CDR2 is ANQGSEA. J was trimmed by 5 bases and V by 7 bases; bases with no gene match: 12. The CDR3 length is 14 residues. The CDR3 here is CSAGAGAMSETQYF. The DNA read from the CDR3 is TGCAGCGCTGGAGCGGGGGCGATGTCGGAGACC. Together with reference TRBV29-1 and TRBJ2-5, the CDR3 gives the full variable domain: SAVISQKPSRDICQRGTSLTIQCQVDSQVTMMFWYRQQPGQSLTLIATANQGSEATYESGFVIDKFPISRPNLTFSTLTVSNMSPEDSSIYLCSAGAGAMSETQYFGPGTRLLVL.